The rows below give T cell receptor beta chains drawn from one sample of a study of radiation and T cells in renal cell carcinoma. Sequencing used immunoSEQ multiplex PCR; TCRdb keeps in-frame clones, though not all of them. The table shows 150,000 or so clones, with about 88% occurring only once. The source was blood, collected from a patient whose treatment included radiotherapy and nephrectomy. These receptors all come from a woman between 50 and 59 years old with renal cell carcinoma. Both conserved end residues are part of each CDR3. D genes are given only for firm matches. Clone size, where shown, is once, few, many, or a class for clones that have expanded.

J gene | V gene | clone size | D gene | CDR3 DNA | CDR3 protein
TRBJ1-5 | TRBV4-3 | NA | NA | TGCGCCAGCAGCCAAGATTTACAGGGTGGCAATCAGCCCCAGCATTTT | CASSQDLQGGNQPQHF
TRBJ1-1 | TRBV5-8 | NA | NA | TGTGCCAGCAGGCAAACAGGGAACACTGAAGCTTTCTTT | CASRQTGNTEAFF
TRBJ1-2 | TRBV20-1 | NA | NA | TGCAGTGCTACGGCTGACTATGGCTACACCTTC | CSATADYGYTF
TRBJ1-3 | TRBV4-3 | once | NA | TGCGCCAGCAGCCAAGAACAAGGGTCTGGAAACACCATATATTTT | CASSQEQGSGNTIYF
TRBJ1-1 | TRBV6-5 | NA | NA | TGTGCCAGCAGTTACAGTTTGAACACTGAAGCTTTCTTT | CASSYSLNTEAFF
TRBJ2-5 | TRBV2 | NA | NA | TGTGCCAGCAGTGAAGCGTGGTCCCAGTACTTC | CASSEAWSQYF
TRBJ1-1 | TRBV6-5 | NA | TRBD1 | TGTGCCAGCAGTCGTACAGGGGGCCCCTTAGAAGCTTTCTTT | CASSRTGGPLEAFF
TRBJ2-1 | TRBV6-1 | NA | NA | TGTGCCAGCAGGCCCCTTAGCTTAGCAGGGGAGCAGTTCTTC | CASRPLSLAGEQFF
TRBJ1-5 | TRBV5-1 | NA | NA | TGCGCCAGCAGCTCCGCCGGGGGAAATCAGCCCCAGCATTTT | CASSSAGGNQPQHF
TRBJ2-1 | TRBV2 | NA | TRBD1 | TGTGCCAGCAGTCAGGACAGGGGGCACTACAATGAGCAGTTCTTC | CASSQDRGHYNEQFF
TRBJ2-7 | TRBV6-5 | NA | TRBD1 | TGTGCCAGCAGTACCGGGACAGGGGAGCAGTACTTC | CASSTGTGEQYF
TRBJ1-2 | TRBV19 | NA | NA | TGTGCCAGTAGCGATCCTGGAACGCGCCATGGCTACACCTTC | CASSDPGTRHGYTF